These T cell receptor beta chains were read from a single sample in a study of blood T cell repertoires in COVID-19. Libraries were prepared by immunoSEQ multiplex PCR; TCRdb keeps only in-frame clonotypes and omits some of them. The data contain around 40,000 clones, 80% of them seen just once; the ten biggest clones take up more than 30%. The sample taken for sequencing was peripheral blood. The origin of the receptors is an older man with active or convalescent COVID-19. Each CDR3 is given with its conserved first and last residue. Each record gives: CDR3 protein, V gene, clone size, J gene. The size entry is marked missing in some rows and otherwise reads once, few, many or a size class.

cdr3_aa: CASSQELAGTYEQYF
v_call: TRBV4-1
clone_size: .
j_call: TRBJ2-7

cdr3_aa: CASSKGFGGPDEQYF
v_call: TRBV21-1
clone_size: .
j_call: TRBJ2-7

cdr3_aa: CATSREGANEFTDTQYF
v_call: TRBV15
clone_size: .
j_call: TRBJ2-3

cdr3_aa: CASSLKTRGKSPLHF
v_call: TRBV27
clone_size: .
j_call: TRBJ1-6

cdr3_aa: CASSYSPSSYEQYF
v_call: TRBV6-5
clone_size: .
j_call: TRBJ2-7

cdr3_aa: CASSLESSSGRWETQYF
v_call: TRBV5-4
clone_size: .
j_call: TRBJ2-5

cdr3_aa: CAPGAGGHTDTQYF
v_call: TRBV5-4
clone_size: .
j_call: TRBJ2-3

cdr3_aa: CASSDPDRGNPYEQYF
v_call: TRBV6-1
clone_size: .
j_call: TRBJ2-7

cdr3_aa: CASRLAVSYNEQFF
v_call: TRBV10-1
clone_size: once
j_call: TRBJ2-1

cdr3_aa: CASSAQGGFGYTF
v_call: TRBV12-3/TRBV12-4
clone_size: .
j_call: TRBJ1-2

cdr3_aa: CASSVTSGNLEQYF
v_call: TRBV9
clone_size: .
j_call: TRBJ2-7

cdr3_aa: CASSEGQFRSRFNIQYF
v_call: TRBV2
clone_size: .
j_call: TRBJ2-4

cdr3_aa: CASGRGPGEKLFF
v_call: TRBV5-8
clone_size: .
j_call: TRBJ1-4